The present TCR beta chain was sequenced within a study of blood T cell repertoires in COVID-19. Study-level background: COVID-19 samples from acute and convalescent phases originated in the United States, Italy and Spain. The cDNA or gDNA used as material had been derived from T cells, B-cell-depleted T cells, or PBMCs.

In the study's own analysis: For nucleated cells, counts were estimated from reference gene primer amplification. Generated by immunoSEQ multiplex PCR, the TCRdb table keeps only in-frame clones and is missing some. For V, J and clone size, that table is used; D and trimming come from the DNA. The sample contains about 280,000 clones, approximately 83% of which appear only once. This clone has a single count. The CDR3 spans 15 residues. Germline trimming cut 3 bases from V and 9 bases from J; bases unmatched to any gene: 9. Germline V gene sequence: CDR1 LGHDT, CDR2 YNNKEL (reference sequence). The rearrangement uses TRBV3-1 (or the pseudogene TRBV3-2) and TRBJ2-1, with TRBD1 matching 9 bases. This TCR derives from a woman aged 70-85 years with acute or convalescent COVID-19. The sample comprised peripheral blood. In nucleotides, the CDR3 is TGTGCCAGCAGCCAGGCCGGGACAGGGCCCGGTGAGCAGTTCTTC. It specifies CASSQAGTGPGEQFF.